The clone carrying this T cell receptor (beta chain) has just one count. This CDR3 has 16 residues. The V gene's germline CDR1 is PRHDT and CDR2 FYEKMQ (reference sequence). V was pared by 2 bases and J by 3 bases, with 14 bases between. This sample is drawn from a study of blood T cell repertoires in COVID-19. This table comes from immunoSEQ multiplex PCR, and its TCRdb copy is limited to in-frame clones, with some not included. The sample has a few hundred thousand clones; about 90% are singletons. Individuals drawn from 24 US areas were roughly 18 to 89 years old. Sequences were obtained from PBMCs or T cells enriched from blood (not recorded which). The clonotype comes from a woman aged 30 to 39 who had recovered from COVID-19. This chain connects TRBV13 to TRBJ2-1, with D possibly matching TRBD2 (5 bases). The CDR3 is CASSLIRRALYNEQFF. The CDR3, as DNA: TGTGCCAGCAGCTTAATAAGGCGGGCCCTCTACAATGAGCAGTTCTTC.